Listed below are T cell receptor beta chains from one sample, sequenced in a study of T cell responses to AZD1222 COVID-19 vaccine. TCRdb keeps only in-frame clones here, not all; method: immunoSEQ multiplex PCR. The sample shows tens of thousands of clones, around 90% of them seen only once. Sequences were derived from peripheral blood, sampled on day 0 of AZD1222 vaccination. Receptors were obtained from an adult in good health. Both conserved end residues are part of each CDR3. The D gene is left open where the match is weak. The size field is filled for only some rows; it gives once, few, many or a size class.

J gene,D gene,clone size,V gene,CDR3 protein,CDR3 DNA
TRBJ2-7,NA,NA,TRBV18,CASSPYRVYEQYF,TGTGCCAGCTCACCCTACAGGGTCTACGAGCAGTACTTC
TRBJ1-2,NA,few,TRBV10-3,CAISAVRGEGYTF,TGTGCCATCAGTGCTGTTCGGGGTGAAGGCTACACCTTC
TRBJ2-7,NA,NA,TRBV28,CASNPGDDSYEQYF,TGTGCCAGCAACCCGGGGGACGACTCCTACGAGCAGTACTTC
TRBJ2-1,NA,NA,TRBV15,CATSGVARHNEQFF,TGTGCCACCAGCGGGGTCGCGCGGCACAATGAGCAGTTCTTC
TRBJ1-5,TRBD1,few,TRBV27,CASSPMTGGAIGQPQHF,TGTGCCAGCAGTCCTATGACAGGGGGCGCGATCGGACAGCCCCAGCATTTT
TRBJ2-7,NA,NA,TRBV28,CASSLTSGGSRTYEQYF,TGTGCCAGCAGTCTGACCAGTGGGGGTAGCAGAACCTACGAGCAGTACTTC
TRBJ2-5,NA,NA,TRBV28,CASSTYRGAGETQYF,TGTGCCAGCAGCACCTACCGGGGGGCCGGAGAGACCCAGTACTTC
TRBJ1-4,NA,NA,TRBV30,CAWSVLGDGEKLFF,TGTGCCTGGAGTGTATTGGGAGACGGAGAAAAACTGTTTTTT
TRBJ1-1,NA,NA,TRBV6-5,CASRGTENTEAFF,TGTGCCAGCAGGGGAACAGAAAACACTGAAGCTTTCTTT
TRBJ2-3,TRBD1,few,TRBV5-6,CASSSRGRGSFTDTQYF,TGTGCCAGCAGCTCCAGGGGGCGAGGGAGTTTCACAGATACGCAGTATTTT
TRBJ1-5,NA,NA,TRBV2,CASSEGVSNQPQHF,TGTGCCAGCAGTGAAGGAGTTAGCAATCAGCCCCAGCATTTT
TRBJ2-2,NA,NA,TRBV7-9,CASSFYGYTGELFF,TGTGCCAGCAGCTTTTACGGATACACCGGGGAGCTGTTTTTT
TRBJ1-6,NA,NA,TRBV7-8,CASSPLGGGNSPLHF,TGTGCCAGCAGCCCCCTGGGGGGGGGTAATTCACCCCTCCACTTT
TRBJ2-5,TRBD1,NA,TRBV5-1,CASSPGTEETQYF,TGCGCCAGCAGCCCCGGGACAGAAGAGACCCAGTACTTC
TRBJ1-5,NA,NA,TRBV28,CASIQIQANQPQHF,TGTGCCAGCATACAAATTCAGGCCAATCAGCCCCAGCATTTT
TRBJ2-1,TRBD2,NA,TRBV27,CASSPTSGTYNEQFF,TGTGCCAGCAGTCCGACTAGCGGGACGTACAATGAGCAGTTCTTC
TRBJ1-2,TRBD1,NA,TRBV5-8,CASSSTGAYGYTF,TGTGCCAGCAGCTCAACAGGGGCCTATGGCTACACCTTC
TRBJ1-4,NA,NA,TRBV2,CASRGPGVGYEKLFF,TGTGCCAGCAGGGGTCCGGGAGTGGGATATGAAAAACTGTTTTTT
TRBJ1-5,NA,once,TRBV28,CASSFGGARNQPQHF,TGTGCCAGCAGTTTCGGGGGGGCGCGAAATCAGCCCCAGCATTTT
TRBJ1-4,TRBD1,NA,TRBV9,CASSVGQGSFLGEKLFF,TGTGCCAGCAGCGTTGGACAGGGGTCATTCCTGGGTGAAAAACTGTTTTTT
TRBJ2-1,TRBD2,NA,TRBV24-1,CATDEAGGSYNEQFF,TGTGCCACCGACGAGGCGGGAGGCTCCTACAATGAGCAGTTCTTC
TRBJ1-5,NA,NA,TRBV20-1,CSASGAERQPQHF,TGCAGTGCTAGTGGGGCAGAACGTCAGCCCCAGCATTTT
TRBJ2-5,NA,NA,TRBV27,CASSLWGGRLQETQYF,TGTGCCAGCAGTTTATGGGGCGGACGGCTCCAAGAGACCCAGTACTTC
TRBJ1-5,NA,NA,TRBV11-2,CASSLDLGAGQPQHF,TGTGCCAGCAGCTTAGATCTTGGGGCAGGTCAGCCCCAGCATTTT
TRBJ2-2,NA,NA,TRBV9,CASSVEWRSQTGELFF,TGTGCCAGCAGCGTAGAGTGGCGGAGCCAAACCGGGGAGCTGTTTTTT
TRBJ2-5,TRBD2,NA,TRBV7-7,CASSARLAGRETQYF,TGTGCCAGCAGCGCCAGACTAGCGGGACGAGAGACCCAGTACTTC
TRBJ2-6,TRBD1,NA,TRBV5-1,CASSLGGTGGLTGANVLTF,TGCGCCAGCAGCTTGGGCGGGACAGGGGGCTTGACTGGGGCCAACGTCCTGACTTTC
TRBJ1-2,NA,once,TRBV27,CASRGNYGYTF,TGTGCCAGCCGGGGTAACTATGGCTACACCTTC
TRBJ1-1,NA,NA,TRBV25-1,CASRPGQNTEAFF,TGTGCCAGCAGACCAGGACAGAACACTGAAGCTTTCTTT
TRBJ1-5,TRBD1,few,TRBV2,CASSAKGTGNQPQHF,TGTGCCAGCAGTGCGAAGGGGACAGGGAATCAGCCCCAGCATTTT
TRBJ2-1,TRBD2,NA,TRBV6-5,CASRGGGSYNEQFF,TGTGCCAGCCGGGGCGGGGGCTCCTACAATGAGCAGTTCTTC
TRBJ2-7,NA,NA,TRBV12-3/TRBV12-4,CASSQTWGEQYF,TGTGCCAGCAGTCAAACATGGGGAGAGCAGTACTTC
TRBJ2-1,NA,NA,TRBV28,CASSTTFHNEQFF,TGTGCCAGCAGTACCACGTTTCACAATGAGCAGTTCTTC
TRBJ1-5,NA,NA,TRBV27,CASSPSSNQPQHF,TGTGCCAGCAGTCCCTCTAGCAATCAGCCCCAGCATTTT
TRBJ1-4,TRBD1,NA,TRBV28,CASSFAGGANEKLFF,TGTGCCAGCAGTTTCGCAGGGGGCGCGAATGAAAAACTGTTTTTT
TRBJ2-1,NA,NA,TRBV27,CASILGDEQFF,TGTGCCAGCATTCTCGGCGATGAGCAGTTCTTC
TRBJ1-3,NA,NA,TRBV30,CAWSRVSGNTIYF,TGTGCCTGGAGTAGAGTCTCTGGAAACACCATATATTTT
TRBJ2-1,NA,NA,TRBV27,CASSFGRNEQFF,TGTGCCAGCAGTTTTGGGCGCAATGAGCAGTTCTTC
TRBJ2-6,TRBD2,NA,TRBV11-2,CASVLAVGPPRSGANVLTF,TGTGCCAGCGTACTAGCGGTGGGCCCCCCCCGCTCTGGGGCCAACGTCCTGACTTTC
TRBJ1-4,NA,NA,TRBV29-1,CSVEDPRENGEKLFF,TGCAGCGTTGAAGATCCGAGAGAAAACGGTGAAAAACTGTTTTTT
TRBJ2-7,NA,NA,TRBV12-3/TRBV12-4,CASSLATPYEQYF,TGTGCCAGCAGTTTAGCTACTCCTTACGAGCAGTACTTC
TRBJ2-1,TRBD1,NA,TRBV6-5,CASARTGGNEQFF,TGTGCCAGCGCCCGGACAGGGGGCAATGAGCAGTTCTTC
TRBJ1-2,NA,once,TRBV12-3/TRBV12-4,CASSVDRSYGYTF,TGTGCCAGCAGCGTCGACAGATCCTATGGCTACACCTTC
TRBJ2-7,NA,NA,TRBV12-3/TRBV12-4,CASRRDAGYEQYF,TGTGCCAGCAGGAGGGATGCTGGCTACGAGCAGTACTTC
TRBJ2-2,TRBD1,NA,TRBV24-1,CATSDPGTGLAGELFF,TGTGCCACCAGTGACCCCGGGACAGGGCTAGCCGGGGAGCTGTTTTTT
TRBJ2-5,NA,NA,TRBV11-2,CASSLGGPPGQETQYF,TGTGCCAGCAGCTTAGGTGGACCGCCGGGACAAGAGACCCAGTACTTC
TRBJ2-7,NA,NA,TRBV10-3,CAISESGPGSYEQYF,TGTGCCATCAGTGAGTCTGGACCGGGCTCCTACGAGCAGTACTTC
TRBJ2-3,TRBD1,NA,TRBV9,CASSPRRGQGVDTQYF,TGTGCCAGCAGCCCTCGACGGGGACAGGGGGTAGATACGCAGTATTTT
TRBJ1-1,NA,NA,TRBV2,CASSRQSPPEAFF,TGTGCCAGCAGTAGACAGAGCCCCCCTGAAGCTTTCTTT
TRBJ1-1,NA,NA,TRBV5-4,CASSPYREWSTEAFF,TGTGCCAGCAGCCCGTACAGGGAATGGAGCACTGAAGCTTTCTTT
TRBJ2-3,TRBD2,NA,TRBV10-1,CASSEGLAGELLTQYF,TGCGCCAGCAGTGAGGGACTAGCGGGGGAACTACTTACGCAGTATTTT
TRBJ1-5,NA,NA,TRBV7-3,CASSPGINQPQHF,TGTGCCAGCAGCCCAGGGATCAATCAGCCCCAGCATTTT
TRBJ1-1,NA,NA,TRBV7-3,CASTPRGGDTEAFF,TGTGCCAGCACCCCGCGGGGGGGGGACACTGAAGCTTTCTTT
TRBJ2-1,TRBD2,few,TRBV7-9,CASSILSGRAYNEQFF,TGTGCCAGCAGCATCCTTAGCGGGAGGGCCTACAATGAGCAGTTCTTC
TRBJ2-3,TRBD2,NA,TRBV2,CASSVVSGRTDTQYF,TGTGCCAGCAGCGTCGTTAGCGGGAGAACAGATACGCAGTATTTT
TRBJ2-7,TRBD2,NA,TRBV4-2,CASSQLAASSYEQYF,TGTGCCAGCAGCCAGCTAGCGGCAAGCTCCTACGAGCAGTACTTC